The rows below give T cell receptor beta chains drawn from one sample of a study of blood T cell repertoires in COVID-19. TCRdb's table, derived via immunoSEQ multiplex PCR, lists solely in-frame clones and lacks some. Found here are roughly 7,100 clones, approximately 90% of them singletons; the top ten hold about 9.4%. Sequencing was done on a sample of peripheral blood. The receptors derive from a man between 65 and 79 years old with active COVID-19. Each CDR3 is given without its conserved first and last residue. D genes are given only for firm matches. Clone size, where shown, is once, few, many, or a class for clones that have expanded.

j_gene: TRBJ2-3; v_gene: TRBV4-1; d_gene: TRBD1; abundance: once; CDR3aa: ASSPQGDARTDTQY
j_gene: TRBJ2-1; v_gene: TRBV3-1/TRBV3-2; d_gene: .; abundance: .; CDR3aa: ASSPSSFPYNEQF
j_gene: TRBJ2-7; v_gene: TRBV2; d_gene: TRBD1; abundance: .; CDR3aa: ASSQDRGGYEQY
j_gene: TRBJ2-3; v_gene: TRBV5-4; d_gene: TRBD1; abundance: .; CDR3aa: ASSYDRGTDTQY
j_gene: TRBJ1-2; v_gene: TRBV6-5; d_gene: TRBD1; abundance: .; CDR3aa: ASSHRDRTTGYT
j_gene: TRBJ2-7; v_gene: TRBV13; d_gene: .; abundance: .; CDR3aa: ASSHSPKAYEQY
j_gene: TRBJ1-5; v_gene: TRBV19; d_gene: TRBD1; abundance: .; CDR3aa: ASSRTGDGNQPQH
j_gene: TRBJ1-2; v_gene: TRBV3-1/TRBV3-2; d_gene: .; abundance: once; CDR3aa: ASSPRGATNGYT
j_gene: TRBJ1-6; v_gene: TRBV19; d_gene: .; abundance: .; CDR3aa: ASSPDRRYSPLH
j_gene: TRBJ2-7; v_gene: TRBV10-2; d_gene: .; abundance: once; CDR3aa: ASSEGLASYEQY
j_gene: TRBJ2-3; v_gene: TRBV7-3; d_gene: .; abundance: .; CDR3aa: ASSLVGGQDTQY
j_gene: TRBJ2-1; v_gene: TRBV6-5; d_gene: TRBD2; abundance: .; CDR3aa: ASRPGAGVVNEQF
j_gene: TRBJ2-7; v_gene: TRBV5-1; d_gene: TRBD1; abundance: once; CDR3aa: ASSLQGVSYEQY